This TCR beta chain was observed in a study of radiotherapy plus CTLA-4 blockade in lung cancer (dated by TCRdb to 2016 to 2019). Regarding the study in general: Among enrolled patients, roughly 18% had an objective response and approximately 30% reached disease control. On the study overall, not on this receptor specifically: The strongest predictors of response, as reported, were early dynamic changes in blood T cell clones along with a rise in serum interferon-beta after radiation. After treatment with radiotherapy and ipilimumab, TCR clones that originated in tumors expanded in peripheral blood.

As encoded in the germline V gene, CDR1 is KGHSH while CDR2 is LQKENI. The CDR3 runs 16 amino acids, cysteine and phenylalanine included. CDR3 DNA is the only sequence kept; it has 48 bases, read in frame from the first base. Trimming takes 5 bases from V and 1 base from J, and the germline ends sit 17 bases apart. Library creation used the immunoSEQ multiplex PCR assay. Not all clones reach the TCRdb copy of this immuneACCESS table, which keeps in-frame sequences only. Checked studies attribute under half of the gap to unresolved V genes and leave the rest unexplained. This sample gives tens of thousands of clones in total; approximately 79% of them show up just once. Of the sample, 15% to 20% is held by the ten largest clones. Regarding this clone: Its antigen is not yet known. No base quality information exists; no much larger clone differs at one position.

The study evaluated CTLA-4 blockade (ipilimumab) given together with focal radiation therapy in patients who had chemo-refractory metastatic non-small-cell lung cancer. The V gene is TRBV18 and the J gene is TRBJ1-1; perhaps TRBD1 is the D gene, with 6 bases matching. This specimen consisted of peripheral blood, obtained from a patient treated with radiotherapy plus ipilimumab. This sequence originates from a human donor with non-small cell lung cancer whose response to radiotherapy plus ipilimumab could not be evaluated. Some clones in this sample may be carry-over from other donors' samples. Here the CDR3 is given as CASSAQIQGRNTEAFF. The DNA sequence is TGTGCCAGCTCAGCTCAAATACAGGGCCGGAACACTGAAGCTTTCTTT.